This entry features one T cell receptor (beta chain) sequence. The antigen remains undetermined. This sample is part of a study of T cell responses to AZD1222 COVID-19 vaccine. Study in general: Pooled in the analysis were second doses at about 4 or about 12 weeks.

Repertoires were generated with immunoSEQ multiplex PCR, while TCRdb's copy carries only in-frame clones and drops some. The sample records about 140,000 clones, 92% being singletons. Overall study results and limits: The sample set comprised mostly white British donors with more females, and clonal diversity was possibly underestimated. Spike as a whole was targeted by vaccine-associated CD4 TCRs, dominant at 160-218 and 743-854.

The CDR3 runs to 16 residues. In germline, CDR1 is SGHDT, CDR2 YYEEEE. Trimming at V came to 4 bases and at J to 7 bases, leaving 12 bases not matched to a gene. The chain employs TRBV5-6 and TRBJ1-4, with 8 bases that match TRBD1. Sequences were derived from peripheral blood, sampled on day 0 of AZD1222 vaccination. This clonotype was sampled from an adult in good health. In DNA form, the CDR3 reads TGTGCCAGCAGCCAAGGGACAGGTCTCCGCAGTGAAAAACTGTTTTTT. Translation gives CASSQGTGLRSEKLFF.